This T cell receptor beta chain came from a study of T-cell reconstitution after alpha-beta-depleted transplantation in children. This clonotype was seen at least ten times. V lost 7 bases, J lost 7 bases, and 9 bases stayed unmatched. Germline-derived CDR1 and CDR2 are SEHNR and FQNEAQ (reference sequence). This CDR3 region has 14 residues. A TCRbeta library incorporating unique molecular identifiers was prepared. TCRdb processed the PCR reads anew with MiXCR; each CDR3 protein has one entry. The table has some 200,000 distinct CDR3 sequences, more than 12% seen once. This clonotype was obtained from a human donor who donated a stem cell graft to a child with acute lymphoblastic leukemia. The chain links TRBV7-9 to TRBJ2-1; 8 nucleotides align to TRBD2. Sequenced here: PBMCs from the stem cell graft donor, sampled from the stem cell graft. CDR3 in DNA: TGTGCCAGCACCAAGCGGGAGTATAAAAATGAGCAGTTCTTC. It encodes CASTKREYKNEQFF.